This T cell receptor beta chain was sequenced for a study of blood T cells in healthy people across ages. The study's findings and limits: While age rose, TCR beta diversity per million T cells dropped in a roughly linear way. Strong correlation linked observed beta diversity and percent naive T cells.

Primers used in a second PCR of about 7 to 12 cycles were a sample-barcoded 5' primer and a J-beta primer mix. One entry per CDR3 protein results from TCRdb running MiXCR on the 5' RACE reads. In the table there are some 760,000 distinct CDR3 sequences, roughly 25% of which are singletons. With regard to this clonotype: Its antigen is not identified. A read error may explain this, as a much larger clone is one base away.

Separately, the same data were catalogued under a study of T cells of mothers and their children. That study adds: The yield was over 8 million TCR beta CDR3 reads from each mother and approximately 2.8 million from each child.

This sequence originates from a boy between 10 and 17 years old in good health. Input material: blood.

CDR3 protein: CASSYPQNQPQHF. For the CDR3, the DNA is TGTGCCAGCAGTTACCCCCAGAATCAGCCCCAGCATTTT. The rearrangement joins TRBV6-2 or TRBV6-3 to TRBJ1-5, with D uncertain. Germline V lookup: CDR1 MNHEY, CDR2 SVGEGT. V gave up 2 bases and J gave up 4 bases, with 6 bases separating them. The CDR3 contains 13 residues.